This TCR beta chain was sequenced during a study of PD-L1 blockade in urothelial cancer. Study-level information: Males with bladder-origin urothelial cancer constituted about 85% of the roughly 30 patients. There were a median of about 140,000 T cells in blood samples.

Synthetic analogs of TCR templates were spiked into every PCR. Profiled with immunoSEQ multiplex PCR; TCRdb holds only in-frame clones, not every one. The sample contains 35,000 or so clones, approximately 80% of which appear only once. Sample time point: pretreatment peripheral blood. V trimming: 1 base; J trimming: 4 bases; junction bases outside the gene matches: 1. CDR3 size: 14 residues. The germline V gene encodes CDR1 SGHNT and CDR2 YYREEE (reference sequence). The V and J genes are TRBV5-4 and TRBJ2-7, with 11 bases identical to TRBD2. The sequenced sample was PBMCs, obtained around atezolizumab (anti-PD-L1) treatment. This clonotype was obtained from a man between 60 and 70 years old with urothelial cancer. CDR3 in DNA: TGTGCCAGCAGCTTGCCTAGCGGGAGGTACGAGCAGTACTTC. Amino acid sequence: CASSLPSGRYEQYF.